This T cell receptor (beta chain) was recovered during a study of blood T cell repertoires in COVID-19. Study-level background: Samples came from the United States, Italy and Spain, spanning acute and convalescent COVID-19.

The V end was cut by 4 bases, the J end by 2 bases, with 20 bases between. Looked up from germline, CDR1 is LNHDA and CDR2 is SQIVND (reference sequence). CDR3 length equals 17 residues. Assay used: immunoSEQ multiplex PCR; TCRdb lists only in-frame clones, some missing. Altogether 310,000 or so clones are present, around 86% being singletons, with the ten largest covering 1%. Material: peripheral blood. The sequence derives from a middle-aged man with active or convalescent COVID-19. V gene TRBV19 combines with J gene TRBJ2-5; tentative D call: TRBD2 (7 bases). The CDR3 DNA is TGTGCCAGTAGTACCCAACTCGGGGGAGGGGGGCAAGAGACCCAGTACTTC. This translates into CASSTQLGGGGQETQYF.